This T cell receptor (beta chain) was captured in a study of a mutant IDH1 vaccine in newly diagnosed glioma. Study background: The treated population exhibited a male proportion of around 62%, a female proportion of about 38%, and a mean age of around 40 years.

Time point indicated: baseline, week 1 (first vaccination visit). Treatment defined: pre-vaccination baseline after standard-of-care therapy. The junction had 5 bases not matched to a gene; V was cut back by 9 bases and J by 7 bases. In germline, CDR1 is ENHRY, CDR2 SYGVKD. CDR3 size: 13 residues. The method was immunoSEQ multiplex PCR; TCRdb's version includes in-frame clones alone and lacks a portion of them. The data contain 45,000 to 70,000 clones, more than 85% of them singletons. This sample comprised PBMCs, obtained from a glioma patient treated with radiotherapy, temozolomide or both. This TCR was sampled from a middle-aged man with glioma. The V gene is TRBV10-3, the J gene TRBJ2-1, with 11 nucleotides matching TRBD2. The DNA for the CDR3 is TGTGCCATTAGCGGGGGGGTAACGAATGAGCAGTTCTTC. Translation gives CAISGGVTNEQFF.